The TCR beta chain described here comes from a study of blood T cell repertoires in COVID-19. Study details: In each case, the material was cDNA or gDNA derived from T cells, B-cell-depleted T cells, or PBMCs.

This CDR3 has 15 residues. With 5 bases clipped from V and 6 bases from J, the junction kept 5 bases outside the gene matches. Germline CDR1 reads SGHVS; CDR2 reads FNYEAQ. To note about this clone: The same CDR3 is also encoded by other DNA sequences in this sample.

Clones were read by immunoSEQ multiplex PCR, and TCRdb kept only the in-frame ones, dropping some. The data contain roughly 46,000 clones, over 80% of them singletons. Material: peripheral blood. The chain recombines TRBV7-6 with TRBJ2-2; 11 bases align to TRBD1. The receptor was derived from a man aged 55 to 70 with active COVID-19. Written as DNA, the CDR3 is TGTGCCAGCAGCCTTGGGACAGGGGGAGCCGGGGAGCTGTTTTTT. Translated: CASSLGTGGAGELFF.